Listed below are T cell receptor beta chains from one sample, sequenced in a study of blood T cell repertoires in COVID-19. Profiled with immunoSEQ multiplex PCR; TCRdb holds only in-frame clones, not every one. Of 200,000 to 250,000 clones listed, under 90% are singletons. The sample taken for sequencing was peripheral blood. Source of these receptors: an elderly woman with acute or convalescent COVID-19. CDR3s include the opening cysteine and the closing phenylalanine or tryptophan. The D gene is left open where the match is weak. Where a row states a size, it is once, few, many or the class of an expanded clone; other rows omit it.

v_call: TRBV7-6; d_call: .; clone_size: once; j_call: TRBJ2-1; cdr3_aa: CASSFTSGSYNEQFF; cdr3_nt: TGTGCCAGCAGCTTCACGTCAGGGTCCTACAATGAGCAGTTCTTC
v_call: TRBV7-9; d_call: .; clone_size: .; j_call: TRBJ2-3; cdr3_aa: CASSFWTGRVYF; cdr3_nt: TGTGCCAGCAGCTTTTGGACAGGGAGGGTGTATTTT
v_call: TRBV6-5; d_call: .; clone_size: few; j_call: TRBJ1-3; cdr3_aa: CASSYSRVSGNTIYF; cdr3_nt: TGTGCCAGCAGTTACTCCAGGGTCTCTGGAAACACCATATATTTT
v_call: TRBV19; d_call: TRBD1; clone_size: .; j_call: TRBJ1-5; cdr3_aa: CASSPSQGNSNQPQHF; cdr3_nt: TGTGCCAGTAGTCCCTCACAGGGGAATAGCAATCAGCCCCAGCATTTT
v_call: TRBV6-2/TRBV6-3; d_call: TRBD2; clone_size: .; j_call: TRBJ2-1; cdr3_aa: CASSLAGGPGNEQFF; cdr3_nt: TGTGCCAGCAGCCTAGCGGGGGGGCCCGGCAATGAGCAGTTCTTC
v_call: TRBV19; d_call: TRBD1; clone_size: .; j_call: TRBJ2-5; cdr3_aa: CASRKGGSSRLQETQYF; cdr3_nt: TGTGCCAGTAGAAAAGGGGGCTCTTCCCGCCTACAAGAGACCCAGTACTTC
v_call: TRBV5-4; d_call: .; clone_size: .; j_call: TRBJ2-1; cdr3_aa: CASSSGHPGDNEQFF; cdr3_nt: TGTGCCAGCAGCTCTGGACACCCGGGGGACAATGAGCAGTTCTTC
v_call: TRBV3-1/TRBV3-2; d_call: .; clone_size: .; j_call: TRBJ2-5; cdr3_aa: CASSLKETQYF; cdr3_nt: TGTGCCAGCAGCTTAAAAGAGACCCAGTACTTC
v_call: TRBV18; d_call: TRBD1; clone_size: .; j_call: TRBJ1-5; cdr3_aa: CASSPDRVIQPQHF; cdr3_nt: TGTGCCAGCTCACCAGACAGGGTGATTCAGCCCCAGCATTTT
v_call: TRBV9; d_call: .; clone_size: .; j_call: TRBJ1-3; cdr3_aa: CASSVGGTGNTIYF; cdr3_nt: TGTGCCAGCAGCGTAGGGGGCACTGGAAACACCATATATTTT